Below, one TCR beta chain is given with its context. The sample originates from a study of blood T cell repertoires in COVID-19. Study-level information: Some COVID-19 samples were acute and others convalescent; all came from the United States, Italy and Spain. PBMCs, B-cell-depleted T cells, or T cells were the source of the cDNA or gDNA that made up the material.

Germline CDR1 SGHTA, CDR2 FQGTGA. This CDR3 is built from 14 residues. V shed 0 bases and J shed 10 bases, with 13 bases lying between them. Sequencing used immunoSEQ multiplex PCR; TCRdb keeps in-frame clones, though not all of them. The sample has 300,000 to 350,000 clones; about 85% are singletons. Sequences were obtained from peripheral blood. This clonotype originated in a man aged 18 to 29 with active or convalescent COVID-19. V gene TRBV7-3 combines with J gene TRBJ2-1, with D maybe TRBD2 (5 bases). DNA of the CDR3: TGTGCCAGCAGCTTAACTCCGGGGATAGAGGAGCAGTTCTTC. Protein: CASSLTPGIEEQFF.